The clone carrying this T cell receptor (beta chain) was counted a single time. Data came from immunoSEQ multiplex PCR; TCRdb stores just in-frame clones and leaves some out. The sample includes over 150,000 clones, approximately 91% of them seen just once. The data belong to a study of blood T cell repertoires in COVID-19. With V trimmed by 5 bases and J by 5 bases, 3 bases remained unmatched. The CDR3 consists of 14 residues. Germline assignment: CDR1 SGHAT and CDR2 FQNNGV. The J gene is TRBJ1-6, the V gene TRBV11-2; TRBD1 matches at 7 bases. The material sequenced was peripheral blood. The receptor was isolated from a man aged 30 to 45 with acute or convalescent COVID-19. The CDR3 DNA reads as TGTGCCAGCAGCGCCGGGACAGATAATTCACCCCTCCACTTT. As protein: CASSAGTDNSPLHF. Supplemented by reference TRBV11-2 and TRBJ1-6, the full variable domain reads EAGVAQSPRYKIIEKRQSVAFWCNPISGHATLYWYQQILGQGPKLLIQFQNNGVVDDSQLPKDRFSAERLKGVDSTLKIQPAKLEDSAVYLCASSAGTDNSPLHFGNGTRLTVT.